Below, one T cell receptor (beta chain) is given with its context. The antigen remains unidentified. Naive CD45RA+ and memory CD45RA-negative subsets were split from CD4+ cells. The CDR3 sequence is 15 residues long. Trimming cost V 6 bases and J 5 bases; bases outside gene matches: 11. Looked up from germline, CDR1 is MDHEN and CDR2 is SYDVKM. Original methodology: Junction-only sequences produced by ImmunoSEQ had no quality scores, so filtering differed. This table comes from immunoSEQ multiplex PCR, and its TCRdb copy is limited to in-frame clones, with some not included. That table supplies the V and J calls and clone size; D and trimming were determined from the DNA. The sample has 550,000 to 700,000 clones, about 80% seen once; the top ten hold around 1.8%. This specimen comes from a study of shared clonotypes between healthy human individuals. Study-wide results and caveats: Non-shared clonotypes showed lower generation probabilities than clonotypes common to all four donors.

The sequence was obtained from a woman in her 30s in good health. The chain combines TRBV28 with TRBJ1-2; 8 bases line up with TRBD1. Sequencing input: memory CD4+ T cells sorted from blood. Subset here: CD45RA-negative fraction. The CDR3 nucleotides are TGTGCCAGCAGCCAAGACAGGGGCCGAGGTTATGGCTACACCTTC. It is translated as CASSQDRGRGYGYTF.